A selection of T cell receptor beta chains follows, all from one sample in a study of blood T cell repertoires in COVID-19. The method was immunoSEQ multiplex PCR; TCRdb's version includes in-frame clones alone and lacks a portion of them. Of about 170,000 clones in the sample, roughly four fifths were seen once. Input material: peripheral blood. These receptors were taken from a man aged 35 to 55 who had recovered from COVID-19. The CDR3 runs from the conserved cysteine through the conserved F or W. The order of the fields is V gene, D gene, clone size, J gene, CDR3 protein, CDR3 DNA. A D gene is named only where the DNA matches it firmly. The listing skips clone size in some rows; elsewhere it reads once, few, many or a size class.

v_gene: TRBV6-5; d_gene: -; abundance: -; j_gene: TRBJ1-1; CDR3aa: CASSQPGLAGEAFF; CDR3nt: TGTGCCAGCAGTCAACCAGGACTGGCCGGGGAAGCTTTCTTT
v_gene: TRBV7-2; d_gene: -; abundance: -; j_gene: TRBJ1-3; CDR3aa: CASSLDPQANTIYF; CDR3nt: TGTGCCAGCAGCTTAGACCCCCAAGCTAACACCATATATTTT
v_gene: TRBV28; d_gene: -; abundance: -; j_gene: TRBJ1-1; CDR3aa: CASSQGLNTEAFF; CDR3nt: TGTGCCAGCAGTCAGGGACTAAACACTGAAGCTTTCTTT
v_gene: TRBV13; d_gene: -; abundance: -; j_gene: TRBJ1-1; CDR3aa: CASSISIRGLTEAFF; CDR3nt: TGTGCCAGCAGTATAAGCATTCGGGGTCTCACTGAAGCTTTCTTT
v_gene: TRBV28; d_gene: TRBD2; abundance: -; j_gene: TRBJ2-1; CDR3aa: CASSVAGGPGGVEQFF; CDR3nt: TGTGCCAGCAGTGTAGCGGGAGGGCCGGGTGGTGTTGAGCAGTTCTTC
v_gene: TRBV5-4; d_gene: -; abundance: -; j_gene: TRBJ2-5; CDR3aa: CASSPLPAETQYF; CDR3nt: TGTGCCAGCAGCCCCCTTCCCGCGGAGACCCAGTACTTC
v_gene: TRBV10-3; d_gene: -; abundance: -; j_gene: TRBJ2-7; CDR3aa: CAISGSYEQYF; CDR3nt: TGTGCCATCAGTGGTAGCTACGAGCAGTACTTC
v_gene: TRBV4-3; d_gene: -; abundance: few; j_gene: TRBJ1-1; CDR3aa: CASSQGVSWGDTEAFF; CDR3nt: TGCGCCAGCAGCCAAGGGGTGAGCTGGGGGGACACTGAAGCTTTCTTT
v_gene: TRBV2; d_gene: -; abundance: -; j_gene: TRBJ2-1; CDR3aa: CASFLRDNEQFF; CDR3nt: TGTGCCAGCTTTCTGAGAGACAATGAGCAGTTCTTC
v_gene: TRBV29-1; d_gene: TRBD2; abundance: -; j_gene: TRBJ2-4; CDR3aa: CSVLGLVGKNIQYF; CDR3nt: TGCAGCGTCCTCGGACTAGTGGGCAAAAACATTCAGTACTTC
v_gene: TRBV9; d_gene: -; abundance: -; j_gene: TRBJ1-1; CDR3aa: CASSTGMGVGNTEAFF; CDR3nt: TGTGCCAGTTCAACAGGGATGGGGGTTGGGAACACTGAAGCTTTCTTT
v_gene: TRBV28; d_gene: -; abundance: -; j_gene: TRBJ2-5; CDR3aa: CASISADGETQYF; CDR3nt: TGTGCCAGCATCTCGGCCGACGGGGAGACCCAGTACTTC
v_gene: TRBV11-3; d_gene: -; abundance: -; j_gene: TRBJ2-5; CDR3aa: CASSLRETQYF; CDR3nt: TGTGCCAGCAGTCTACGAGAGACCCAGTACTTC
v_gene: TRBV19; d_gene: TRBD2; abundance: -; j_gene: TRBJ2-1; CDR3aa: CASILREGAGEQFF; CDR3nt: TGTGCCAGTATATTACGGGAGGGAGCAGGGGAGCAGTTCTTC
v_gene: TRBV6-5; d_gene: -; abundance: -; j_gene: TRBJ2-3; CDR3aa: CATRVGGGVTDTQYF; CDR3nt: TGTGCCACCCGTGTAGGGGGGGGTGTCACAGATACGCAGTATTTT
v_gene: TRBV6-5; d_gene: TRBD2; abundance: -; j_gene: TRBJ2-1; CDR3aa: CASSYRASGGGEQFF; CDR3nt: TGTGCCAGCTCCTACCGGGCTAGCGGGGGAGGTGAGCAGTTCTTC
v_gene: TRBV20-1; d_gene: -; abundance: -; j_gene: TRBJ1-1; CDR3aa: CSASYDTEAFF; CDR3nt: TGCAGTGCTAGCTACGACACTGAAGCTTTCTTT
v_gene: TRBV7-8; d_gene: -; abundance: -; j_gene: TRBJ2-7; CDR3aa: CASSQLYEQYF; CDR3nt: TGTGCCAGCAGCCAACTTTACGAGCAGTACTTC
v_gene: TRBV19; d_gene: TRBD2; abundance: -; j_gene: TRBJ2-5; CDR3aa: CASSRVLAEETQYF; CDR3nt: TGTGCCAGTAGCCGCGTACTAGCGGAAGAGACCCAGTACTTC
v_gene: TRBV7-6; d_gene: TRBD2; abundance: -; j_gene: TRBJ2-3; CDR3aa: CASSLEASGALDTQYF; CDR3nt: TGTGCCAGCAGCTTAGAGGCTAGCGGGGCCTTGGATACGCAGTATTTT